This paragraph reports one T cell receptor beta chain. Sequenced by immunoSEQ multiplex PCR; TCRdb stores in-frame clones only, minus some. This sample has more than 300,000 clones, with around 86% found just once. This entry comes from a study of blood T cell repertoires in COVID-19. V dropped 6 bases and J dropped 5 bases, with 14 bases sitting between them. CDR3 length equals 14 residues. Per the germline V gene, CDR1 is SGHKS and CDR2 is YYEKEE (reference sequence). The Seattle site enrolled patients during active infection and followed them longitudinally. Sequenced material: peripheral blood. This receptor was obtained from a woman aged 45-60 years with COVID-19, enrolled during active disease. The gene calls are TRBV5-5 and TRBJ2-2; D is possibly TRBD1 (5 bases). CDR3 in DNA: TGTGCCAGCACCTTTGCAGGGATGACCGGGGAGCTGTTTTTT. It is translated as CASTFAGMTGELFF.